The entry that follows covers one T cell receptor (beta chain) sequence. The antigen is not known. These data are taken from a study of graft-versus-host responses after intestinal transplantation. Across the study: Every recipient underwent anti-thymocyte globulin induction, then tacrolimus and steroids for around three years.

Sequenced by immunoSEQ multiplex PCR; TCRdb stores in-frame clones only, minus some. The sample contains 85,000 to 90,000 clones, 80% to 95% of which appear only once. Broader study findings: Declines in HvG clones occurring early post-transplant were associated with peak circulating GvH clone levels.

The CDR3 is 11 amino acids. Germline loops: CDR1 GTSNPN, CDR2 SVGIG (reference sequence). V lost 5 bases and J 4 bases, leaving 8 bases between the germline ends. The TCR sequence derives from a human donor who received an intestinal transplant. The chain employs TRBV30 and TRBJ1-2; D might be TRBD1 (6 bases). Sequences were derived from unstimulated CD4+ T cells sorted from spleen or lymph node cells, sampled before intestinal transplant. The CDR3 here is CAWGQSYGYTF. The CDR3, as DNA: TGTGCCTGGGGACAGTCCTATGGCTACACCTTC. Supplemented by reference TRBV30 and TRBJ1-2, the full variable domain reads SQTIHQWPATLVQPVGSPLSLECTVEGTSNPNLYWYRQAAGRGLQLLFYSVGIGQISSEVPQNLSASRPQDRQFILSSKKLLLSDSGFYLCAWGQSYGYTFGSGTRLTVV.